This T cell receptor beta chain was recorded in a study of regulatory dendritic cells for organ transplantation. Across the whole study: Regulatory dendritic cells came from monocytes given vitamin D3 and IL-10. Findings and caveats of the study: Regulatory dendritic cells appeared to expand memory CD8+ clones less than mature ones.

TCRdb keeps only in-frame clones here, not all; method: immunoSEQ multiplex PCR. The data hold 4,000 or so clones, with about 60% observed a single time. Sorted T cells were CFSE-labeled and cultured 5 days with allogeneic regulatory or mature dendritic cells at 1:10. CD4+ or CD8+ T cells were sorted as naive CD45RA+ or memory CD45RO+. The J segment lost 2 bases and the V segment lost 4 bases, leaving 0 bases of the junction unmatched. Germline assignment: CDR1 MGHRA and CDR2 YSYEKL. This CDR3 region has 14 residues. As to this clone: What it binds is not known.

The receptor's source is a human donor in good health. J is TRBJ1-3 and V is TRBV4-1; 9 nucleotides match TRBD1. The specimen was memory CD8+ T cells from blood cultured with dendritic cells. The subset is: CD45RO+ memory T cells. CDR3 sequence: CASSRTGAGNTIYF. CDR3 nucleotide sequence: TGCGCCAGCAGCCGGACAGGGGCTGGAAACACCATATATTTT.